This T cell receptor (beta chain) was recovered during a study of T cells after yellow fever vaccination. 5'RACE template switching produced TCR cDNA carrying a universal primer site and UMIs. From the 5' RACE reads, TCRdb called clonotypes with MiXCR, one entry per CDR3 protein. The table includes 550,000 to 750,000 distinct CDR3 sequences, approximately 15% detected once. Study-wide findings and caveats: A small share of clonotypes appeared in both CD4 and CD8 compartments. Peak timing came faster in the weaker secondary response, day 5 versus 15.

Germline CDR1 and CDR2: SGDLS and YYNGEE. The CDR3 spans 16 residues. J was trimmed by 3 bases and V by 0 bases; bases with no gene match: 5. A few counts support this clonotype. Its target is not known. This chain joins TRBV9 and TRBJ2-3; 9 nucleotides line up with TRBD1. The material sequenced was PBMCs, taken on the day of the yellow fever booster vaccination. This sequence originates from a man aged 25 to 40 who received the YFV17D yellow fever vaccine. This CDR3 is CASSVGAGTGTDTQYF. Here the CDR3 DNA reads TGTGCCAGCAGCGTAGGCGCCGGGACAGGGACAGATACGCAGTATTTT.